A selection of T cell receptor beta chains follows, all from one sample in a study of blood T cell repertoires in COVID-19. The protocol was immunoSEQ multiplex PCR, while the TCRdb copy is restricted to in-frame clones and leaves out a portion. The table shows about 240,000 clones, with less than 90% occurring only once. Specimen: peripheral blood. These TCRs come from a man aged 60 to 75 with acute or convalescent COVID-19. The CDR3 runs from the conserved cysteine through the conserved F or W. D genes are given only for firm matches. Clone size, where shown, is once, few, many, or a class for clones that have expanded.

d_gene: TRBD1
v_gene: TRBV30
j_gene: TRBJ1-1
abundance: .
CDR3nt: TGTGCCTGGGACAGGGGCACTGAAGCTTTCTTT
CDR3aa: CAWDRGTEAFF

d_gene: TRBD1
v_gene: TRBV11-2
j_gene: TRBJ1-1
abundance: .
CDR3nt: TGTGCCAGCAGCTGGACAGGGAGAAGCGGGCACACTGAAGCTTTCTTT
CDR3aa: CASSWTGRSGHTEAFF

d_gene: TRBD2
v_gene: TRBV3-1/TRBV3-2
j_gene: TRBJ2-2
abundance: .
CDR3nt: TGTGCCAGCAGCCAAGATATGAGGCGGGGACTAGCGGGAGGTCAAACCGGGGAGCTGTTTTTT
CDR3aa: CASSQDMRRGLAGGQTGELFF

d_gene: TRBD2
v_gene: TRBV7-2
j_gene: TRBJ2-1
abundance: .
CDR3nt: TGTGCCAGCATTCTGACTAGCGGGGTCAATGAGCAGTTCTTC
CDR3aa: CASILTSGVNEQFF

d_gene: TRBD2
v_gene: TRBV9
j_gene: TRBJ2-3
abundance: .
CDR3nt: TGTGCCAGCAGCGTTGGCGGGAGGGAAGGAGATACGCAGTATTTT
CDR3aa: CASSVGGREGDTQYF

d_gene: .
v_gene: TRBV20-1
j_gene: TRBJ1-2
abundance: .
CDR3nt: TGCAGTGCTAGTGTCTACGGCTACACCTTC
CDR3aa: CSASVYGYTF

d_gene: TRBD1
v_gene: TRBV27
j_gene: TRBJ2-7
abundance: .
CDR3nt: TGTGCCAGCAGAAGACAGGGGGGAGTGCAGTACTTC
CDR3aa: CASRRQGGVQYF

d_gene: TRBD1
v_gene: TRBV14
j_gene: TRBJ1-2
abundance: .
CDR3nt: TGTGCCAGGAACCGGGACAGGACTCCCTGGGGCTACACCTTC
CDR3aa: CARNRDRTPWGYTF

d_gene: .
v_gene: TRBV9
j_gene: TRBJ1-5
abundance: .
CDR3nt: TGTGCCAGCAGCGATGGGGTGAGGGGGAATCAGCCCCAGCATTTT
CDR3aa: CASSDGVRGNQPQHF

d_gene: .
v_gene: TRBV7-2
j_gene: TRBJ2-3
abundance: once
CDR3nt: TGTGCCAGCAGCTTCGTCCGTAACACAGATACGCAGTATTTT
CDR3aa: CASSFVRNTDTQYF

d_gene: .
v_gene: TRBV6-5
j_gene: TRBJ2-7
abundance: .
CDR3nt: TGTGCCAGCAGTTACTCGGGGGGAGGTAATCAGCAGTACTTC
CDR3aa: CASSYSGGGNQQYF

d_gene: .
v_gene: TRBV28
j_gene: TRBJ1-1
abundance: .
CDR3nt: TGTGCCAGCAGGCCCGGTCCTCAGGCTGAAGCTTTCTTT
CDR3aa: CASRPGPQAEAFF

d_gene: TRBD2
v_gene: TRBV5-4
j_gene: TRBJ2-7
abundance: .
CDR3nt: TGTGCCAGCAGCTGGGTAAGCGGGAACTCCTACGAGCAGTACTTC
CDR3aa: CASSWVSGNSYEQYF

d_gene: TRBD1
v_gene: TRBV7-3
j_gene: TRBJ2-7
abundance: .
CDR3nt: TGTGCCAGCAGCTTCGGACAGGCCTACGAGCAGTACTTC
CDR3aa: CASSFGQAYEQYF

d_gene: .
v_gene: TRBV5-1
j_gene: TRBJ1-3
abundance: .
CDR3nt: TGCGCCAGCAGCGTCCAGGGTCCTGGAAACACCATATATTTT
CDR3aa: CASSVQGPGNTIYF

d_gene: TRBD1
v_gene: TRBV11-3
j_gene: TRBJ2-2
abundance: .
CDR3nt: TGTGCCAGCAGCAGGGGGCAAGGCACCGGGGAGCTGTTTTTT
CDR3aa: CASSRGQGTGELFF

d_gene: TRBD2
v_gene: TRBV5-1
j_gene: TRBJ2-7
abundance: .
CDR3nt: TGCGCCAGCAGCACTCAGAGCGGGAGTCTGAACGAGCAGTACTTC
CDR3aa: CASSTQSGSLNEQYF

d_gene: TRBD2
v_gene: TRBV6-5
j_gene: TRBJ2-7
abundance: .
CDR3nt: TGTGCCAGCCTATATAGCGGGAGAGGGTCCTACGAGCAGTACTTC
CDR3aa: CASLYSGRGSYEQYF

d_gene: .
v_gene: TRBV4-2
j_gene: TRBJ1-1
abundance: .
CDR3nt: TGTGCCAGCAGCTACCGGGAAAACACTGAAGCTTTCTTT
CDR3aa: CASSYRENTEAFF

d_gene: .
v_gene: TRBV28
j_gene: TRBJ1-2
abundance: .
CDR3nt: TGTGCCAGCTGGCGGGAGTGGAGCTATGGCTACACCTTC
CDR3aa: CASWREWSYGYTF

d_gene: TRBD2
v_gene: TRBV25-1
j_gene: TRBJ2-7
abundance: .
CDR3nt: TGTGCCAGCCACGGACTAGCGGGAGTCTACGAGCAGTACTTC
CDR3aa: CASHGLAGVYEQYF

d_gene: .
v_gene: TRBV9
j_gene: TRBJ2-1
abundance: .
CDR3nt: TGTGCCAGCAGCGTAGGAACAGGCTCCTACAATGAGCAGTTCTTC
CDR3aa: CASSVGTGSYNEQFF

d_gene: .
v_gene: TRBV6-5
j_gene: TRBJ2-7
abundance: .
CDR3nt: TGTGCCAGCAGTTACTTACAGGGAACGAGTTCGGACGAGCAGTACTTC
CDR3aa: CASSYLQGTSSDEQYF

d_gene: TRBD2
v_gene: TRBV6-1
j_gene: TRBJ2-7
abundance: .
CDR3nt: TGTGCCAGCAGTGGAAGAGGGACTAGCGGCACCTACGAGCAGTACTTC
CDR3aa: CASSGRGTSGTYEQYF

d_gene: TRBD1
v_gene: TRBV30
j_gene: TRBJ1-5
abundance: .
CDR3nt: TGTGCTTTCACCCGGGACAGGGGAAATCAGCCCCAGCATTTT
CDR3aa: CAFTRDRGNQPQHF

d_gene: .
v_gene: TRBV28
j_gene: TRBJ2-7
abundance: .
CDR3nt: TGTGCCAGCAGTTTCCCTAACAGTTACGAGCAGTACTTC
CDR3aa: CASSFPNSYEQYF

d_gene: .
v_gene: TRBV7-2
j_gene: TRBJ2-7
abundance: .
CDR3nt: TGTGCCAGCAGAAACGACGTCAGCCGACTCGAGCAGTACTTC
CDR3aa: CASRNDVSRLEQYF

d_gene: .
v_gene: TRBV15
j_gene: TRBJ1-5
abundance: .
CDR3nt: TGTGCCACCAGCAGAGATTCCAGGGTTCAGCCCCAGCATTTT
CDR3aa: CATSRDSRVQPQHF

d_gene: .
v_gene: TRBV3-1/TRBV3-2
j_gene: TRBJ2-1
abundance: .
CDR3nt: TGTGCCAGCAGCACCCTAACCCCGACTTCTGGACTGAGCTCCTACAATGAGCAGTTCTTC
CDR3aa: CASSTLTPTSGLSSYNEQFF

d_gene: .
v_gene: TRBV18
j_gene: TRBJ2-7
abundance: .
CDR3nt: TGTGCCAGCTCACCGCTCCCAGGGGCGTCCAGCTCCTACGAGCAGTACTTC
CDR3aa: CASSPLPGASSSYEQYF

d_gene: TRBD1
v_gene: TRBV5-4
j_gene: TRBJ1-2
abundance: .
CDR3nt: TGTGCCAGCAGCCCACGCGCAGGGGGCGACTATGGCTACACCTTC
CDR3aa: CASSPRAGGDYGYTF

d_gene: TRBD2
v_gene: TRBV28
j_gene: TRBJ2-3
abundance: .
CDR3nt: TGTGCCAGCAGTGTCCGAGCGGGGAGAGATACGCAGTATTTT
CDR3aa: CASSVRAGRDTQYF

d_gene: .
v_gene: TRBV10-3
j_gene: TRBJ2-5
abundance: once
CDR3nt: TGTGCCATCAGTGACGGAGGGGGCGAAGAGACCCAGTACTTC
CDR3aa: CAISDGGGEETQYF

d_gene: TRBD2
v_gene: TRBV5-1
j_gene: TRBJ2-5
abundance: once
CDR3nt: TGCGCCAGCAGCTTCAACCCCGGGACTAGCGGCCAAGAGACCCAGTACTTC
CDR3aa: CASSFNPGTSGQETQYF

d_gene: TRBD1
v_gene: TRBV28
j_gene: TRBJ2-7
abundance: .
CDR3nt: TGTGCCAGTGCGACAGGGGGCGCTAACTGGCAGTACTTC
CDR3aa: CASATGGANWQYF

d_gene: TRBD1
v_gene: TRBV6-2/TRBV6-3
j_gene: TRBJ2-7
abundance: once
CDR3nt: TGTGCCAGCAGCAGGTACCGGGACAGCTCCTACGAGCAGTACTTC
CDR3aa: CASSRYRDSSYEQYF

d_gene: .
v_gene: TRBV19
j_gene: TRBJ2-2
abundance: once
CDR3nt: TGTGCCAGTAGTAGACAACACACCGGGGAGCTGTTTTTT
CDR3aa: CASSRQHTGELFF

d_gene: .
v_gene: TRBV6-2/TRBV6-3
j_gene: TRBJ1-1
abundance: .
CDR3nt: TGTGCCAGCAGTTACCCTACCCAGCAGCGAAGCACTGAAGCTTTCTTT
CDR3aa: CASSYPTQQRSTEAFF

d_gene: TRBD1
v_gene: TRBV15
j_gene: TRBJ2-5
abundance: .
CDR3nt: TGTGCCACCAGCAGAGATGCAGGGGGAGAAGAGACCCAGTACTTC
CDR3aa: CATSRDAGGEETQYF

d_gene: TRBD1
v_gene: TRBV29-1
j_gene: TRBJ2-2
abundance: once
CDR3nt: TGCAGCGTTGGACAGGGGTACACCGGGGAGCTGTTTTTT
CDR3aa: CSVGQGYTGELFF

d_gene: TRBD1
v_gene: TRBV10-3
j_gene: TRBJ2-1
abundance: .
CDR3nt: TGTGCCATCAGTGATAACCGGGACAGGGTTAATGAGCAGTTCTTC
CDR3aa: CAISDNRDRVNEQFF

d_gene: .
v_gene: TRBV5-1
j_gene: TRBJ1-3
abundance: .
CDR3nt: TGCGCCAGCAGCCCCCGCGGGGGCGTAAACACCATATATTTT
CDR3aa: CASSPRGGVNTIYF

d_gene: TRBD1
v_gene: TRBV3-1/TRBV3-2
j_gene: TRBJ1-3
abundance: .
CDR3nt: TGTGCCAGCAGCCCCACAGGGGCTGGAAACACCATATATTTT
CDR3aa: CASSPTGAGNTIYF

d_gene: .
v_gene: TRBV19
j_gene: TRBJ1-3
abundance: .
CDR3nt: TGTGCCAGTACTCAGCAGCGGGGAACTGGAAACACCATATATTTT
CDR3aa: CASTQQRGTGNTIYF

d_gene: TRBD2
v_gene: TRBV15
j_gene: TRBJ2-1
abundance: .
CDR3nt: TGTGCCACCAGCACGGTGGAGGGACTAGCGGGAGGTACAATCAATGAGCAGTTCTTC
CDR3aa: CATSTVEGLAGGTINEQFF

d_gene: TRBD1
v_gene: TRBV6-5
j_gene: TRBJ1-1
abundance: few
CDR3nt: TGTGCCAGCAGTTACGGGACAGGGATCACTGAAGCTTTCTTT
CDR3aa: CASSYGTGITEAFF

d_gene: .
v_gene: TRBV3-1/TRBV3-2
j_gene: TRBJ2-5
abundance: .
CDR3nt: TGTGCCAGCAGCCAAGCAAGCGAGGGAGAGACCCAGTACTTC
CDR3aa: CASSQASEGETQYF

d_gene: TRBD1
v_gene: TRBV30
j_gene: TRBJ1-5
abundance: .
CDR3nt: TGTGCCTGGAGTTATACAGGGGGCGGTCAGCCCCAGCATTTT
CDR3aa: CAWSYTGGGQPQHF

d_gene: TRBD2
v_gene: TRBV11-2
j_gene: TRBJ2-1
abundance: .
CDR3nt: TGTGCCAGCAGCTTAGATGGAGGGTGGGGGTCGGCGGGAGGTGGAAATGAGCAGTTCTTC
CDR3aa: CASSLDGGWGSAGGGNEQFF

d_gene: TRBD1
v_gene: TRBV15
j_gene: TRBJ1-2
abundance: once
CDR3nt: TGTGCCACCAGCACCCGGGCAGGGGGGAGTTATGGCTACACCTTC
CDR3aa: CATSTRAGGSYGYTF

d_gene: .
v_gene: TRBV5-1
j_gene: TRBJ1-3
abundance: .
CDR3nt: TGCGCCAGCAGCTTGGCCCCAGGGGCTGGAAACACCATATATTTT
CDR3aa: CASSLAPGAGNTIYF

d_gene: .
v_gene: TRBV6-2/TRBV6-3
j_gene: TRBJ1-1
abundance: .
CDR3nt: TGTGCCAGCAGTCCCCCTCCAGGGACACCCTCCCGAGATTTCTTT
CDR3aa: CASSPPPGTPSRDFF

d_gene: TRBD1
v_gene: TRBV19
j_gene: TRBJ1-1
abundance: .
CDR3nt: TGTGCCAGTAGTATCTTCCAGGGGGGAACTGAAGCTTTCTTT
CDR3aa: CASSIFQGGTEAFF

d_gene: TRBD1
v_gene: TRBV5-4
j_gene: TRBJ2-2
abundance: .
CDR3nt: TGTGCCAGCAGCTTACCGACAGGGGCAAACACCGGGGAGCTGTTTTTT
CDR3aa: CASSLPTGANTGELFF

d_gene: .
v_gene: TRBV2
j_gene: TRBJ2-7
abundance: .
CDR3nt: TGTGCCAGCAGCCCCACGGGACATGCTTGGTACTTC
CDR3aa: CASSPTGHAWYF

d_gene: .
v_gene: TRBV5-6
j_gene: TRBJ1-4
abundance: .
CDR3nt: TGTGCCAGCAGCTTGGGTAGCAGGGGAAGACGGGCAACTAATGAAAAACTGTTTTTT
CDR3aa: CASSLGSRGRRATNEKLFF

d_gene: .
v_gene: TRBV19
j_gene: TRBJ2-4
abundance: .
CDR3nt: TGTGCCAGTAGTATGTACCAGTTCTCTGTAGCCAAAAACATTCAGTACTTC
CDR3aa: CASSMYQFSVAKNIQYF

d_gene: .
v_gene: TRBV28
j_gene: TRBJ2-5
abundance: .
CDR3nt: TGTGCCAGCAGTTTTCAACCCGCAGGGCCTCAAGAGACCCAGTACTTC
CDR3aa: CASSFQPAGPQETQYF

d_gene: .
v_gene: TRBV7-2
j_gene: TRBJ1-2
abundance: .
CDR3nt: TGTGCCAGCAGCTTAGGTCCGGGGGAGAACTATGGCTACACCTTC
CDR3aa: CASSLGPGENYGYTF